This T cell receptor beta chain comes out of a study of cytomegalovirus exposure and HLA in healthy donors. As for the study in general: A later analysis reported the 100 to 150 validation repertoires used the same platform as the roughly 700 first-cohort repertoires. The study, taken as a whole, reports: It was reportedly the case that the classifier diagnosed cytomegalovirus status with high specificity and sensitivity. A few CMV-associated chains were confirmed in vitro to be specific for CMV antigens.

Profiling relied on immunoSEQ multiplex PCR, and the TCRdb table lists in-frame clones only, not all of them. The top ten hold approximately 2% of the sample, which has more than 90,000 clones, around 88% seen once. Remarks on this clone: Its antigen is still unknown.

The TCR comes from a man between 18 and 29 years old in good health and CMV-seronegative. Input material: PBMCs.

CDR3 DNA: TGTGCCAGCAGCCCCCTAAGGACAGTCAGCAATGAGCAGTTCTTC. This codes for CASSPLRTVSNEQFF. This chain uses TRBV5-4 with TRBJ2-1; D possibly corresponds to TRBD1 (6 bases). Germline lookup yields CDR1 SGHNT and CDR2 YYREEE (reference sequence). V was clipped by 4 bases and J by 6 bases, with 17 bases between them. CDR3 length: 15 amino acids. Filled out from reference TRBV5-4 and TRBJ2-1, the complete variable domain reads ETGVTQSPTHLIKTRGQQVTLRCSSQSGHNTVSWYQQALGQGPQFIFQYYREEENGRGNFPPRFSGLQFPNYSSELNVNALELDDSALYLCASSPLRTVSNEQFFGPGTRLTVL.